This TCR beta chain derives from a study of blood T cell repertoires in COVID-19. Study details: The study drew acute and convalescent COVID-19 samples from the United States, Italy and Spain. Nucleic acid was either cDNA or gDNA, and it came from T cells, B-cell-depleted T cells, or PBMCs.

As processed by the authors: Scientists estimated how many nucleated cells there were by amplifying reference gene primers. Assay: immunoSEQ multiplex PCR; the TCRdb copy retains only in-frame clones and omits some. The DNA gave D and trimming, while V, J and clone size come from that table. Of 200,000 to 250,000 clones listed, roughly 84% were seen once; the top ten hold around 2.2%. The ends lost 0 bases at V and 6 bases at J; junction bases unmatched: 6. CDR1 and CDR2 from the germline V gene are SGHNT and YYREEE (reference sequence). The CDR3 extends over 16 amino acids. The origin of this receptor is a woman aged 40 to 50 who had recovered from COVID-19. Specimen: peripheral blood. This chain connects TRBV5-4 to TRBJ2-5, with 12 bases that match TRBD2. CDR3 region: CASSLAASGRAKTQYF. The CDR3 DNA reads TGTGCCAGCAGCTTGGCGGCTAGCGGGAGGGCGAAGACCCAGTACTTC. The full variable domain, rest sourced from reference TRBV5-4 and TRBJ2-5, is ETGVTQSPTHLIKTRGQQVTLRCSSQSGHNTVSWYQQALGQGPQFIFQYYREEENGRGNFPPRFSGLQFPNYSSELNVNALELDDSALYLCASSLAASGRAKTQYFGPGTRLLVL.